These 24 T cell receptor beta chains originate from one sample sequenced in a study of control samples from healthy donors and cancer patients. Here immunoSEQ multiplex PCR was the method, and the copy in TCRdb shows in-frame clones only, minus some. The table includes some 150,000 clones, about 90% detected once. Sequencing used blood. The receptors stem from a man in his late teens or twenties in good health.

On this clone: At one end the junction does not follow the germline gene, possibly because of a read error. The chain uses TRBV9 and TRBJ2-3, with 12 bases lining up with TRBD2. CDR1 is SGDLS, CDR2 YYNGEE, per germline. This CDR3 has 13 residues. The CDR3 nucleotides are TGTGCCAGCAGCCTCTTGGGGACTAGCGGGCCCGCTTTT. Translated: CASSLLGTSGPAF.

The rearrangement links TRBV11-2 to TRBJ1-2, with 7 bases aligning to TRBD1. Germline V gene lookup returns CDR1 SGHAT and CDR2 FQNNGV. CDR3 length equals 15 residues. V was pared by 3 bases and J by 1 base, with 5 bases of the junction left unmatched. This CDR3 reads CASSFCRGINYGYTF. Here the CDR3 DNA reads TGTGCCAGCAGCTTTTGCAGGGGGATTAACTATGGCTACACCTTC.

This clone has just a few counts. This chain joins TRBV15 and TRBJ2-5; D not resolved. Trimming removed 3 bases from V and 2 bases from J, with 4 bases in between. This CDR3 is 12 amino acids long. The V gene's germline CDR1 is LNHNV and CDR2 YYDKDF (reference sequence). CDR3 bases: TGTGCCACCAGCAGCCTACAAGAGACCCAGTACTTC. Protein sequence: CATSSLQETQYF.

This rearrangement joins TRBV30 to TRBJ1-6; tentative D call: TRBD1 (6 bases). Germline CDR1 GTSNPN, CDR2 SVGIG (reference sequence). V was shortened by 1 base and J by 10 bases, with 14 bases between the two germline ends. This CDR3 has 14 amino acids. The chain's CDR3 is CAWSGAGEESPLHF. The DNA for the CDR3 is TGTGCCTGGAGTGGGGCAGGGGAAGAATCACCCCTCCACTTT.

The CDR3 DNA reads as TGTGCCAGCAGCTCGGAGAGGGCAGGGGGTTTTACCGAGCAGTACTTC. It translates to CASSSERAGGFTEQYF. The rearrangement joins TRBV7-9 to TRBJ2-7, with TRBD1 matching 7 bases. V lost 4 bases and J lost 6; bases outside the gene matches: 15. Per germline, CDR1 SEHNR and CDR2 FQNEAQ (reference sequence). The CDR3 is 16 residues long.

V is TRBV19 and J is TRBJ1-4, with 10 bases matching TRBD1. This CDR3 spans 16 amino acids. Unmatched junction bases numbered 10, after V lost 5 bases and J lost 7 bases. Germline V lookup: CDR1 LNHDA, CDR2 SQIVND (reference sequence). CDR3 in amino acids: CASSYGSTGGGEKLFF. The CDR3 DNA follows: TGTGCCAGTAGTTATGGATCGACAGGGGGCGGTGAAAAACTGTTTTTT.

This chain joins TRBV4-3 and TRBJ2-7, with 10 bases matching TRBD1. Germline V gives CDR1 LGHNA, CDR2 YSLEER. This CDR3 region has 19 residues. The trim removed 1 base at V and 0 bases at J, leaving 12 bases unmatched. The CDR3 DNA sequence: TGCGCCAGCAGCCAAGGGTGGACAGGGGGAGTCTTGAGCTCCTACGAGCAGTACTTC. Translating it yields CASSQGWTGGVLSSYEQYF.

The chain joins TRBV3-1 (or the pseudogene TRBV3-2) to TRBJ2-3; maybe TRBD1 (5 bases). Trimming cost V 0 bases and J 2 bases, with 6 bases left between them. Per the germline V gene, CDR1 is LGHDT and CDR2 is YNNKEL (reference sequence). This CDR3 is 14 amino acids long. This chain's CDR3 is CASSQDRVTDTQYF. CDR3 nucleotide sequence: TGTGCCAGCAGCCAAGACAGGGTCACAGATACGCAGTATTTT.

The V and J genes are TRBV4-2 and TRBJ2-2, with D perhaps TRBD2 (7 bases). Germline V gene data show CDR1 as LGHNA and CDR2 as YNFKEQ. The CDR3 has 16 amino acids. The ends were cut back, 0 bases at V and 2 bases at J, with 10 bases in the middle. The CDR3 reads CASSQDRGGNTGELFF. The DNA of the CDR3 is TGTGCCAGCAGCCAAGATAGGGGGGGTAACACCGGGGAGCTGTTTTTT.

The rearrangement links TRBV7-9 to TRBJ2-3; 8 nucleotides align to TRBD1. Germline V lookup: CDR1 SEHNR, CDR2 FQNEAQ (reference sequence). This CDR3 region has 16 residues. Unmatched junction bases numbered 8, after V lost 4 bases and J lost 2 bases. This CDR3 reads CASSSRQGTDTDTQYF. The CDR3 nucleotides read TGTGCCAGCAGCTCCAGACAGGGGACAGACACAGATACGCAGTATTTT.

The chain recombines TRBV6-2 or TRBV6-3 with TRBJ1-1; the D is unclear. Per germline, CDR1 MNHEY and CDR2 SVGEGT. Trimming left V 4 bases short and J 3 bases short, with 9 bases between. The CDR3 length is 13 residues. The chain's CDR3 is CASSSVQHTEAFF. DNA for the CDR3: TGTGCCAGCAGTTCAGTTCAACACACTGAAGCTTTCTTT.

The rearrangement joins TRBV30 to TRBJ1-1; D unresolved. CDR3 size: 13 residues. Germline V lookup: CDR1 GTSNPN, CDR2 SVGIG (reference sequence). V was cut by 3 bases and J by 0 bases, with 8 bases left in between. CDR3 DNA sequence: TGTGCCTGGAGGGACGGGGTGAACACTGAAGCTTTCTTT. It codes for CAWRDGVNTEAFF.

This chain joins TRBV2 and TRBJ1-5; possibly TRBD1 for D (6 bases). Germline CDR1 is SNHLY and CDR2 is FYNNEI. This CDR3 region has 16 residues. Trimming left V 2 bases short and J 2 bases short, with 13 bases between. The CDR3 here is CASSESMGQRNQPQHF. CDR3 nucleotide sequence: TGTGCCAGCAGTGAATCAATGGGACAACGCAATCAGCCCCAGCATTTT.

This clone was counted only a few times. The V and J genes are TRBV30 and TRBJ1-6, with D maybe TRBD1 (5 bases). Looked up from germline, CDR1 is GTSNPN and CDR2 is SVGIG (reference sequence). The germline V and J ends were trimmed by 5 bases and 9 bases, with 17 bases remaining between them. The CDR3 has 14 residues. In DNA, the CDR3 is TGTGCCTGGGGCGGCGCGGGGGGTGCTTCACCCCTCCACTTT. It encodes CAWGGAGGASPLHF.

The J gene is TRBJ2-3, the V gene TRBV19, with 9 nucleotides matching TRBD2. Germline V gives CDR1 LNHDA, CDR2 SQIVND (reference sequence). The CDR3 has 17 amino acids. Trimming removed 6 bases from V and 0 bases from J; junction bases left unmatched: 10. DNA for the CDR3: TGTGCCAGTAGGCGCGGGGGGGCCTCGATCAGCACAGATACGCAGTATTTT. This sequence encodes CASRRGGASISTDTQYF.

This clone has a single count. This chain joins TRBV3-1 (or the pseudogene TRBV3-2) and TRBJ1-1; the D gene is possibly TRBD1 (6 bases). Deletions cut 4 bases from V and 8 bases from J, with 20 bases between. Germline CDR1 LGHDT, CDR2 YNNKEL (reference sequence). The CDR3 runs 15 residues. The CDR3 DNA reads as TGTGCCAGCAGCCGCGGTAGGGCAGGGGAGGGCGAAGCTTTCTTT. It encodes CASSRGRAGEGEAFF.

The chain recombines TRBV7-9 with TRBJ2-5, with 9 bases lining up with TRBD1. V dropped 7 bases and J dropped 3; count of bases not matched to a gene: 12. This CDR3 comprises 16 residues. Germline V gives CDR1 SEHNR, CDR2 FQNEAQ (reference sequence). The CDR3 is CASNLLTTGGEETQYF. CDR3 DNA sequence: TGTGCCAGCAACCTCCTCACGACAGGGGGGGAAGAGACCCAGTACTTC.

Of note for this clone: An end of the junction differs from the germline gene, which may be a read error. CDR3 DNA: TGTACCAGCAGTGAAGTTCTAAGGCTCGTGAACACTGAAGCTTTCTTT. Its protein is CTSSEVLRLVNTEAFF. V gene TRBV6-1 combines with J gene TRBJ1-1; D ambiguous. This CDR3 has 16 amino acids. CDR1 MNHNS and CDR2 SASEGT come from the germline V gene.

In its sample, this clone was seen once. The genes are TRBV20-1 and TRBJ2-7; 9 positions match TRBD1. The V gene end was trimmed by 3 bases and the J gene end by 6 bases; junction bases not matched to a gene: 6. This CDR3 has 13 residues. Germline V gives CDR1 DFQATT, CDR2 SNEGSKA (reference sequence). As DNA, the CDR3 is TGCAGTGCTAGTGGGACAGGGTCATCCGAGCAGTACTTC. It specifies CSASGTGSSEQYF.

The chain recombines TRBV5-4 with TRBJ1-4, with D possibly being TRBD1 (5 bases). Deletions cut 0 bases from V and 2 bases from J, with 11 bases between. The CDR3 extends over 16 amino acids. From germline, CDR1 is SGHNT and CDR2 YYREEE (reference sequence). CDR3 protein: CASSLAAGGTNEKLFF. The CDR3 DNA follows: TGTGCCAGCAGCTTGGCCGCGGGGGGGACTAATGAAAAACTGTTTTTT.

The chain carries TRBV12-3 or TRBV12-4 and TRBJ1-5, with unresolved D. Trimming removed 10 bases from V and 4 bases from J, with 11 bases in between. CDR3 length: 12 amino acids. The CDR3 spells CATGSRNQPQHF. The CDR3 DNA reads TGTGCCACCGGGTCCAGAAATCAGCCCCAGCATTTT.

The chain employs TRBV18 and TRBJ1-1; unclear D gene. Germline CDR1 and CDR2: KGHSH and LQKENI. V was clipped by 6 bases and J by 0 bases, with 11 bases between them. The CDR3 consists of 14 residues. The CDR3 DNA is TGTGCCAGCTCCCCCAAGGAGTTGAACACTGAAGCTTTCTTT. Protein: CASSPKELNTEAFF. The full variable domain, with the rest looked up from reference TRBV18 and TRBJ1-1, is NAGVMQNPRHLVRRRGQEARLRCSPMKGHSHVYWYRQLPEEGLKFMVYLQKENIIDESGMPKERFSAEFPKEGPSILRIQQVVRGDSAAYFCASSPKELNTEAFFGQGTRLTVV.

The chain joins TRBV18 to TRBJ1-4, with TRBD1 matching 7 bases. The junction had 11 bases not matched to a gene; V was cut back by 2 bases and J by 2 bases. The germline CDR1 and CDR2 sequences are KGHSH and LQKENI. The CDR3 consists of 18 residues. In DNA form, the CDR3 reads TGTGCCAGCTCACCAAGACAGGGCGAAGGGTTGACTAATGAAAAACTGTTTTTT. Its protein is CASSPRQGEGLTNEKLFF.

The genes are TRBV5-1 and TRBJ2-5, with D possibly TRBD2 on 6 matching bases. This CDR3 has 21 amino acids. Germline V lookup: CDR1 SGHRS, CDR2 YFSETQ. Trimming left V 1 base short and J 3 bases short, with 31 bases between. CDR3 region: CASSLNYDDGTVSTGEETQYF. DNA for the CDR3: TGCGCCAGCAGCTTGAACTATGACGACGGGACTGTGTCGACTGGAGAAGAGACCCAGTACTTC.